This T cell receptor (beta chain) was retrieved from a study of cytomegalovirus exposure and HLA in healthy donors (dated by TCRdb to the late 2010s). About the full investigation: An earlier analysis of approximately 640 of the donors reported roughly 300 Gb of sequence data and some 120 million unique TCR beta sequences from roughly 200 million T cells. A separate validation cohort of approximately 130 different subjects was used in addition to the roughly 700-subject first cohort. The study used immunosequencing to profile the T cell repertoires of more than 650 subjects and linked those repertoires to cytomegalovirus serostatus. Because of strong linkage in the cohort, five DR-DQ haplotypes were treated as single units for association and clustering. Both class I and class II loci were covered by HLA typing, at four-digit resolution. In the later analysis, no new phenotypic data were used to find candidate immune exposures; instead, reliance was placed on TCR beta sequences and their occurrence across donors. Roughly 300 gigabases of sequencing data and tens of millions of unique TCR sequences were included in an early release covering 550 to 650 HLA-typed donors. Donor age, sex, ethnicity and CMV serostatus were compiled together with the repertoire data. The study combined high-throughput TCR immunosequencing, statistical association of individual TCRs with disease status, and machine learning to predict cytomegalovirus infection status. Of the approximately 400 genotyped donors, around 81% fell in the genetic ancestry cluster associated with self-reported Caucasian donors. Across 398 genotyped donors of the cohort, an average of about 240,000 unique TCR beta nucleotide sequences per donor were sequenced, and approximately 17% of those sequences were non-productive. The number of donors typed differed by locus, with roughly 629-640 for A, B, C, DRB1 and DQB1, more than 500 for DQA1, approximately 580 for DPA1, and roughly 450 for DPB1. An earlier analysis of 587 of the donors applied high-throughput TCR beta sequencing to assess whether each TCR beta V gene segment acted as functional or pseudogenic. A later genetic analysis used genome-wide SNP genotypes for about 65% of the 666 donors, treating that subset as a discovery cohort. The study aimed to test whether cataloging public T cell receptors could reveal signatures of past pathogen exposure. A later analysis re-examined previously published TCR beta repertoires from about 700 donors and added high-resolution HLA genotyping to investigate patterns of TCR occurrence. Every discovery cohort repertoire had been produced on one sequencing platform. Study-level results and caveats: The study gave a list of about 160 TCR beta chains associated with cytomegalovirus. Sequencing depth was assumed to be roughly uniform across donors in the presence/absence analyses, though that assumption may not hold. For the cohort, immune exposure information was limited to CMV serostatus. Because the 87-base-pair reads could not distinguish some IMGT-functional V segments, including TRBV6-2 and TRBV6-3, those segments were excluded. An earlier analysis of approximately 590 of the donors showed that most TCR beta V segments appeared in productive rearrangements either about 87% or about 30% of the time, which broadly matched IMGT annotations. While some public TCRs were present in many individuals, most TCR sequences turned up only very rarely across donors. In both the original and validation cohorts, the classifier was reported to diagnose cytomegalovirus status with high specificity and sensitivity. Most CMV-associated TCR beta chains appeared to be HLA-restricted in a later analysis, and the HLA associations seemed to be driven largely by CMV exposure. In a later genetic analysis, fewer N-insertions in productive TCRs were reported among donors in an Asian-associated ancestry cluster than the approximately 670-donor mean. A few of the identified cytomegalovirus-associated TCR beta chains were confirmed in vitro to be specific for cytomegalovirus antigens. A cluster of highly shared sequence variants was judged likely to be a technical artifact of the sequencing pipeline. Seventeen rarely observed V segments, including chromosome 9 orphons, were excluded from the earlier analysis of several hundred of the donors because counts were too low. A later analysis reported that several top co-occurrence clusters appeared linked to parvovirus B19, influenza, CMV and Epstein-Barr virus. According to the authors, the approach could potentially be generalized to other disease states and immunological phenotypes. Correlated functional status among segregating V segments might reflect linkage disequilibrium, but an unknown experimental factor could not be ruled out. A later genetic analysis associated a missense DCLRE1C variant with V-gene and J-gene trimming of TCR beta chains, and an independent cohort replicated the association. A further reported finding was that TCR beta sequences accurately predicted the HLA-A and HLA-B alleles for most subjects in the first cohort. In a later analysis, about 17,000 TCR beta sequences were associated with specific HLA alleles at a false discovery rate of 0.05. A later analysis found that HLA-associated TCR beta chains were more clonally expanded and had lower generation probabilities than equally common non-associated chains. Strong co-occurrence of HLA alleles, especially DR and DQ, made assigning TCR associations to individual alleles difficult. Because HLA typing was missing for some donors at each locus, association tests included only the typed subset. In a later analysis, TCR association rates were found to vary across HLA loci, with the most associated TCRs seen for DRB1 alleles and the fewest for HLA-C alleles. In this cohort, only TCR beta chains were sequenced, and detectable features were limited by the absence of alpha or paired-chain data.

The library was built by means of the immunoSEQ multiplex PCR assay. The multiplex PCR relied on a mix of 60 forward primers for TCR Vbeta segments and 13 reverse primers for TCR Jbeta segments. The CDR3 region of rearranged TCR beta genes was amplified from genomic DNA with a multiplex PCR assay. The amplified TCR beta libraries were sequenced on the Illumina HiSeq System as 87-base-pair reads. The original pipeline was this. In a later analysis, 70 million to 95 million unique TCR beta chains were counted across the roughly 610 repertoires, and roughly 11 million of these chains were shared by at least two donors. Raw reads were error-corrected and collapsed into unique sequences with a nearest-neighbor algorithm that merged closely related sequences to remove PCR and sequencing errors. Alignment of CDR3 sequences to IMGT reference sequences was used to assign V, D and J gene segments. For a sequence to be retained, a match of at least six nucleotides was required to both a V gene segment and a J gene segment. Rearrangements were called productive when the CDR3 lacked stop codons and stayed in frame with V and J; all others were non-productive. CDR3 was defined according to IMGT convention as the region running from the second conserved V-encoded cysteine to the conserved J-encoded phenylalanine. In an earlier analysis of more than 550 of the donors, sequences lacking an unambiguous match to a single V gene segment were excluded. An earlier analysis of a few hundred of the donors called V segments functional above 56.7% productive rearrangements and segregating when the between-donor standard deviation exceeded 5%. A statistical classification framework was developed to diagnose cytomegalovirus status using the catalog of TCR beta chain sequences. In a later analysis, TCR nucleotide sequences were compared against IMGT/GENE-DB human TR gene sequences so that V and J genes could be assigned. The TCRdist pipeline was used in a later analysis to assign CDR3 sequences and most-parsimonious VDJ recombination scenarios. A later analysis defined each TCR beta chain by its CDR3 amino acid sequence plus V-gene family, and excluded reads lacking a unique V-gene family. A later analysis removed roughly 590 highly shared, low-generation-probability nucleotide sequences to deal with suspected cross-contamination and a sequencing artifact. For each public chain, a later analysis derived a clonal expansion index from normalized ranks of inferred template counts within each repertoire. Generation probabilities in a later analysis came from a VDJ recombination model fitted to out-of-frame rearrangements, and those results were checked against IGoR. Hypergeometric tests were used in a later analysis to score TCR-TCR, TCR-HLA and TCR-CMV co-occurrence, with a repertoire-size bias correction applied to the TCR pairs. A later analysis estimated false discovery rates by permuting HLA or CMV assignments 20 times. A later analysis grouped co-occurring TCRs with DBSCAN, adding TCRdist sequence similarity when clustering within HLA-allele-positive subsets. For co-occurrence clustering, repertoires with fewer than 30,000 or more than 120,000 public chains were excluded, along with four or five repertoires with anomalous nucleotide sharing. Sourced from immuneACCESS, this table was stored by TCRdb with only in-frame sequences that have V and J called. A share of the clones is absent; for the studies checked, an unresolved V gene accounts for under half, and the remainder has no known explanation. V and J calls and clone size are as listed in that table; D and trimming were resolved from the DNA. The sample table lists around 130,000 clones, 60% to 80% of them with a count of one. The ten largest clones capture approximately 0.86% of the sample.

Regarding this clone: The antigen it binds to is not known. It has no much larger one-base neighbor in the sample; base qualities were not kept.

The cohort was made up of around 720 healthy bone marrow donors. All cohort members were sampled while nominally healthy, although unrecorded immune exposures were likely present. The donor was CMV seronegative and belonged to the group of 320 or so seronegative cohort members. Every donor gave a peripheral blood sample, and the peripheral blood mononuclear cells from that sample were used for TCR beta sequencing. The Qiagen DNeasy Blood Extraction Kit was used to extract genomic DNA from the blood cell samples. The CDR3 measures 19 amino acids from cysteine to phenylalanine. CDR3 DNA is the only sequence kept; it has 57 bases, read in frame from the first base. Unmatched junction bases come to 22, with V trimmed by 4 bases and J by 5 bases. The germline V gene encodes CDR1 SGHKS and CDR2 YYEKEE (reference sequence).

Recombination connected TRBV5-5 to TRBJ2-5, with 8 middle bases fitting TRBD2. The sequence came from an older woman in good health and CMV-seronegative. Specimen: PBMCs. In nucleotide form, the sequence is TGTGCCAGCAGCCGCCAGACCCCGAAGCCAGCGGGAGTCGGGGAGACCCAGTACTTC. Its amino acids are CASSRQTPKPAGVGETQYF.